This T cell receptor beta chain was recovered during a study of Ad26.COV2.S vaccination and SARS-CoV-2 variants. Study-level background: Donor got 5x10^10 or 1x10^11 viral particles of Ad26.COV2.S.

CDR1 and CDR2 from the germline V gene are LGHDT and YNNKEL (reference sequence). This CDR3 spans 13 amino acids. Trimming removed 5 bases at V and 1 base at J, with 8 bases between. The treatment: over 15 received Ad26.COV2.S at low or high dose, single or two shots; a few received placebo; per-sample allocation not given. Day 63 following the first vaccine or placebo injection was when the samples were taken. Donation came from an adult in Boston who was aged 18-55 years. Vaccination employed an Ad26 vector expressing the Wuhan-strain SARS-CoV-2 spike. Some clones are missing from TCRdb's copy, which holds only in-frame ones; the method was immunoSEQ multiplex PCR. The data show about 370,000 clones, with around 85% seen just once and around 3.4% held by the top ten.

This specimen was peripheral blood, taken in a trial of Ad26.COV2.S vaccine versus placebo. This TCR was sampled from a person aged 18-60 years who received the Ad26.COV2.S COVID-19 vaccine or a placebo. The J gene is TRBJ1-1, the V gene TRBV3-1 (or the pseudogene TRBV3-2); D call uncertain. As DNA, the CDR3 is TGTGCCAGCAGCACCCTGAAGAACACTGAAGCTTTCTTT. Translated, it gives CASSTLKNTEAFF.